The rows below give T cell receptor beta chains drawn from one sample of a study of post-analysis software for immune sequencing data. One entry per CDR3 protein, called by TCRdb with MiXCR from the PCR reads. The top ten clones hold around 11% of a sample with approximately 630,000 distinct CDR3 sequences, approximately 59% of them seen once. Sequences were obtained from blood. The source of these receptors is a girl aged 2-15 years with multiple sclerosis. CDR3s leave out the opening cysteine and the closing phenylalanine or tryptophan.

CDR3 protein: ARCSPYQVYEQY
CDR3 length: 12
J gene: NA
V gene: TRBV6-2/TRBV6-3

CDR3 protein: ASSALSGRGYNEQF
CDR3 length: 14
J gene: TRBJ2-1
V gene: TRBV9

CDR3 protein: ASSFLDRIEAF
CDR3 length: 11
J gene: TRBJ1-1
V gene: TRBV6-6

CDR3 protein: ASSSGQGAQETQY
CDR3 length: 13
J gene: TRBJ2-5
V gene: TRBV5-1

CDR3 protein: SARVSAWTGYTDTQY
CDR3 length: 15
J gene: TRBJ2-3
V gene: TRBV20-1

CDR3 protein: ASNGGWNQPQH
CDR3 length: 11
J gene: TRBJ1-5
V gene: TRBV7-2

CDR3 protein: ASSFQRESGGSYEQY
CDR3 length: 15
J gene: TRBJ2-7
V gene: TRBV7-8

CDR3 protein: AISAGRPPEEPQH
CDR3 length: 13
J gene: TRBJ1-5
V gene: TRBV10-3

CDR3 protein: ATKGGTDEQF
CDR3 length: 10
J gene: TRBJ2-1
V gene: TRBV10-3

CDR3 protein: SVESTATRETQY
CDR3 length: 12
J gene: TRBJ2-5
V gene: TRBV29-1

CDR3 protein: ASSFSPGRIDEQF
CDR3 length: 13
J gene: TRBJ2-1
V gene: TRBV7-9

CDR3 protein: SVSGGRGQKRETQY
CDR3 length: 14
J gene: NA
V gene: TRBV29-1

CDR3 protein: SVTPGTSINEQF
CDR3 length: 12
J gene: TRBJ2-1
V gene: TRBV29-1

CDR3 protein: SAITTGIGTEAF
CDR3 length: 12
J gene: TRBJ1-1
V gene: TRBV29-1

CDR3 protein: SVEENNNEQF
CDR3 length: 10
J gene: TRBJ2-1
V gene: TRBV29-1

CDR3 protein: ASSLGVAGHNEQF
CDR3 length: 13
J gene: TRBJ2-1
V gene: TRBV5-1

CDR3 protein: ASSRTGQGFGYT
CDR3 length: 12
J gene: TRBJ1-2
V gene: TRBV6-5

CDR3 protein: ASSPGQGRETQY
CDR3 length: 12
J gene: NA
V gene: TRBV18

CDR3 protein: ASSLELGTYEQY
CDR3 length: 12
J gene: TRBJ2-7
V gene: TRBV5-1

CDR3 protein: ASSQTGGDEQF
CDR3 length: 11
J gene: TRBJ2-1
V gene: TRBV7-9

CDR3 protein: ASSVEDRAYNEQF
CDR3 length: 13
J gene: TRBJ2-1
V gene: TRBV5-1

CDR3 protein: SASLAGVREQF
CDR3 length: 11
J gene: TRBJ2-1
V gene: TRBV20-1

CDR3 protein: AISESANIQY
CDR3 length: 10
J gene: TRBJ2-4
V gene: TRBV10-3

CDR3 protein: ASSLRPGLAGGNEQF
CDR3 length: 15
J gene: TRBJ2-1
V gene: TRBV7-3

CDR3 protein: ASSVYKGGVWEKLF
CDR3 length: 14
J gene: TRBJ1-4
V gene: TRBV6-1

CDR3 protein: ASSQDPGLPSYEQY
CDR3 length: 14
J gene: TRBJ2-7
V gene: TRBV4-2

CDR3 protein: AWSKWPPRDEQF
CDR3 length: 12
J gene: TRBJ2-1
V gene: TRBV30

CDR3 protein: ASSASGLAARNEQY
CDR3 length: 14
J gene: NA
V gene: TRBV5-6

CDR3 protein: AIADSNVNEQF
CDR3 length: 11
J gene: TRBJ2-1
V gene: TRBV28

CDR3 protein: ASSDSREGAYEQY
CDR3 length: 13
J gene: TRBJ2-7
V gene: TRBV10-2

CDR3 protein: ASSVGRTGVTDTQY
CDR3 length: 14
J gene: TRBJ2-3
V gene: TRBV11-2

CDR3 protein: SARTGSITDTQY
CDR3 length: 12
J gene: TRBJ2-3
V gene: TRBV29-1

CDR3 protein: ASRLGQGRPNTEAF
CDR3 length: 14
J gene: TRBJ1-1
V gene: TRBV6-5

CDR3 protein: ASRPRSPGVINEQF
CDR3 length: 14
J gene: TRBJ2-1
V gene: TRBV28

CDR3 protein: ASRDAGAAYNEQF
CDR3 length: 13
J gene: TRBJ2-1
V gene: TRBV12-3/TRBV12-4

CDR3 protein: ASSLTTGGTYNEQF
CDR3 length: 14
J gene: TRBJ2-1
V gene: TRBV7-8

CDR3 protein: ASSPTWSSGRWNEQF
CDR3 length: 15
J gene: TRBJ2-1
V gene: TRBV5-1

CDR3 protein: ASSLETPKGAQY
CDR3 length: 12
J gene: TRBJ2-7
V gene: TRBV7-2

CDR3 protein: SVEEGRGNYGYT
CDR3 length: 12
J gene: TRBJ1-2
V gene: TRBV29-1

CDR3 protein: ASSLPQSSGEETQY
CDR3 length: 14
J gene: TRBJ2-5
V gene: TRBV7-9

CDR3 protein: ASSVRLTGERETQY
CDR3 length: 14
J gene: NA
V gene: TRBV7-2

CDR3 protein: ASSFGPEGYT
CDR3 length: 10
J gene: TRBJ1-2
V gene: TRBV12-3/TRBV12-4

CDR3 protein: ASSVGEGYEQY
CDR3 length: 11
J gene: TRBJ2-7
V gene: TRBV9

CDR3 protein: ASSFGTGGGLETQY
CDR3 length: 14
J gene: TRBJ2-5
V gene: TRBV27

CDR3 protein: ASSHDRSSYNEQF
CDR3 length: 13
J gene: TRBJ2-1
V gene: TRBV7-6

CDR3 protein: SARKGDGEQY
CDR3 length: 10
J gene: TRBJ2-7
V gene: TRBV20-1

CDR3 protein: ASNQSPTPYNEQF
CDR3 length: 13
J gene: TRBJ2-1
V gene: TRBV12-3/TRBV12-4

CDR3 protein: ASNFGTADSNQPQH
CDR3 length: 14
J gene: TRBJ1-5
V gene: TRBV6-1

CDR3 protein: AIRRGQGTPGANVLT
CDR3 length: 15
J gene: TRBJ2-6
V gene: TRBV10-3

CDR3 protein: SASPLRGEYNEQF
CDR3 length: 13
J gene: TRBJ2-1
V gene: TRBV20-1

CDR3 protein: ASSQEVAGKQETQY
CDR3 length: 14
J gene: TRBJ2-5
V gene: TRBV3-1

CDR3 protein: ASAPEWDYGYT
CDR3 length: 11
J gene: TRBJ1-2
V gene: TRBV6-1